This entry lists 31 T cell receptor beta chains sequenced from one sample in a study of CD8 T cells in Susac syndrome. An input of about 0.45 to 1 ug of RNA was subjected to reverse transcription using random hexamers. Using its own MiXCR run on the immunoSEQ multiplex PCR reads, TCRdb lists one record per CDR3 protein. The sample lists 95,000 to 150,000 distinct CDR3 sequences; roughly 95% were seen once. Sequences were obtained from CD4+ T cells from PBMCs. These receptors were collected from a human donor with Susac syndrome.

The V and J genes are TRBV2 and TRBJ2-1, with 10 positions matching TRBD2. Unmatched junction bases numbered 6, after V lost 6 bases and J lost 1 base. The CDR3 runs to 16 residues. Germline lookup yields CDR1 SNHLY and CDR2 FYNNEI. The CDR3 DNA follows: TGTGCCAGCAGGGCCGGACTAGCGGTTTCCTACAATGAGCAGTTCTTC. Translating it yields CASRAGLAVSYNEQFF.

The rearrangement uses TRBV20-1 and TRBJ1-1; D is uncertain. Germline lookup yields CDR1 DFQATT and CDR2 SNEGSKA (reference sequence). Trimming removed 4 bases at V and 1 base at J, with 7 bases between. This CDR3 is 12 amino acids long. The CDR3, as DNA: TGCAGTGCTAATTCAGGGAACACTGAAGCTTTCTTT. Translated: CSANSGNTEAFF.

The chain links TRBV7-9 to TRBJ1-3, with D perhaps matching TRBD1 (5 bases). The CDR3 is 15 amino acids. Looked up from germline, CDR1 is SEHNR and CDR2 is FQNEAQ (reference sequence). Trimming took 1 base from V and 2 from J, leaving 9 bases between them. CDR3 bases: TGTGCCAGCAGCTTAGATGCGGGGGCTGGAAACACCATATATTTT. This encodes CASSLDAGAGNTIYF. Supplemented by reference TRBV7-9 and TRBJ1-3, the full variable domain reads DTGVSQNPRHKITKRGQNVTFRCDPISEHNRLYWYRQTLGQGPEFLTYFQNEAQLEKSRLLSDRFSAERPKGSFSTLEIQRTEQGDSAMYLCASSLDAGAGNTIYFGEGSWLTVV.

CDR3 sequence reads: CSARQDDNQPQHF. DNA for the CDR3: TGCAGTGCTAGACAGGATGACAATCAGCCCCAGCATTTT. This sequence joins TRBV20-1 and TRBJ1-5; no reliable D call. From germline, CDR1 is DFQATT and CDR2 SNEGSKA (reference sequence). The CDR3 length is 13 residues. Trimming pared 2 bases from V and 3 bases from J, leaving 8 bases between.

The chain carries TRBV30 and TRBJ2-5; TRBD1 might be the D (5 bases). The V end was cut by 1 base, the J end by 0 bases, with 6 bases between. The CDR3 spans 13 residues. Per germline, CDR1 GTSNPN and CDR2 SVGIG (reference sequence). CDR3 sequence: CAWSGGHQETQYF. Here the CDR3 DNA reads TGTGCCTGGAGTGGGGGCCACCAAGAGACCCAGTACTTC.

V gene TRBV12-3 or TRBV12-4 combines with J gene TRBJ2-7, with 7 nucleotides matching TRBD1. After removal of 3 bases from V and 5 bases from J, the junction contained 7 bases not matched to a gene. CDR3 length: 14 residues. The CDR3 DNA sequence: TGTGCCAGCAGTTTGGACAGGTCGCGGGACGAGCAGTACTTC. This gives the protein CASSLDRSRDEQYF.

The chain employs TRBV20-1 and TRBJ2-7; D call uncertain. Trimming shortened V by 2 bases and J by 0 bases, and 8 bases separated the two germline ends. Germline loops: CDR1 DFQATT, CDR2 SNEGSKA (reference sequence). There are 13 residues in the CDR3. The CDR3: CSARPLSSYEQYF. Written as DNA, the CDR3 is TGCAGTGCTAGACCACTGAGCTCCTACGAGCAGTACTTC.

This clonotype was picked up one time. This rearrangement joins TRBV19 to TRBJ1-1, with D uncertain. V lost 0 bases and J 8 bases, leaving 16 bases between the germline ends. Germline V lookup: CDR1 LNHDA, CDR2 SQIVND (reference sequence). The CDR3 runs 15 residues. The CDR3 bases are TGTGCCAGTAGTATAGACGGATATAAGGGAGGCGAAGCTTTCTTT. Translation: CASSIDGYKGGEAFF.

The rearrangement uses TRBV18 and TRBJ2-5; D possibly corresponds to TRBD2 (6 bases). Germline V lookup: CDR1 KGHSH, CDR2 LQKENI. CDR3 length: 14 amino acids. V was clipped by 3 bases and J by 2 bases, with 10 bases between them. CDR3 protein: CASSPRRGQETQYF. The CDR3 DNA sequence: TGTGCCAGCTCACCGCGACGGGGGCAAGAGACCCAGTACTTC. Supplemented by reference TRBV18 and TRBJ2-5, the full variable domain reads NAGVMQNPRHLVRRRGQEARLRCSPMKGHSHVYWYRQLPEEGLKFMVYLQKENIIDESGMPKERFSAEFPKEGPSILRIQQVVRGDSAAYFCASSPRRGQETQYFGPGTRLLVL.

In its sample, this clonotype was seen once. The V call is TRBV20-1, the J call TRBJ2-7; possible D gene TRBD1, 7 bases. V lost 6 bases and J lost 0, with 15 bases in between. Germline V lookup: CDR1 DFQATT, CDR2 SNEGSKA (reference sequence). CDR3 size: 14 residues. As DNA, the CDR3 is TGCAGTGCGGGGCGGGACAGTAACTCCTACGAGCAGTACTTC. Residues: CSAGRDSNSYEQYF.

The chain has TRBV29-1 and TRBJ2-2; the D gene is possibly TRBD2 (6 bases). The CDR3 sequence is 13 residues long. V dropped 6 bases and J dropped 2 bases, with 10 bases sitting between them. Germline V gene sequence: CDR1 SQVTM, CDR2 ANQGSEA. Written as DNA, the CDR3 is TGCAGCGTCGGACTACTCAACACCGGGGAGCTGTTTTTT. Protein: CSVGLLNTGELFF.

The CDR3 DNA is TGTGCCAGCAGTTTGAGGGGAAGCTCCTACAATGAGCAGTTCTTC. Encoded protein: CASSLRGSSYNEQFF. The V call is TRBV7-9, the J call TRBJ2-1, with D tentatively TRBD1 or TRBD2 (5 bases each). Germline V CDR1 and CDR2: SEHNR, FQNEAQ (reference sequence). CDR3 length equals 15 residues. The V and J ends lost 6 bases and 0 bases respectively, with 12 bases between them.

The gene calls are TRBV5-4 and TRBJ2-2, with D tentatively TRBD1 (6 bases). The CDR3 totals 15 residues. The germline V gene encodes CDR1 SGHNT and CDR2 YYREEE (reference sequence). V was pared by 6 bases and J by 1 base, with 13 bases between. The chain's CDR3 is CASTKQGRNTGELFF. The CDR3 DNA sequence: TGTGCCAGCACAAAACAGGGACGGAACACCGGGGAGCTGTTTTTT.

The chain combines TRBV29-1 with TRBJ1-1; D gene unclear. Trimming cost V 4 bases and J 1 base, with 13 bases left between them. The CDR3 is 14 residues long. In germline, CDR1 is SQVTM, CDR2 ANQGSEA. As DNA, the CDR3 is TGCAGCGTTGTGACAACTTATGGGAACACTGAAGCTTTCTTT. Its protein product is CSVVTTYGNTEAFF. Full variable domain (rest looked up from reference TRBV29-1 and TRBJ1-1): SAVISQKPSRDICQRGTSLTIQCQVDSQVTMMFWYRQQPGQSLTLIATANQGSEATYESGFVIDKFPISRPNLTFSTLTVSNMSPEDSSIYLCSVVTTYGNTEAFFGQGTRLTVV.

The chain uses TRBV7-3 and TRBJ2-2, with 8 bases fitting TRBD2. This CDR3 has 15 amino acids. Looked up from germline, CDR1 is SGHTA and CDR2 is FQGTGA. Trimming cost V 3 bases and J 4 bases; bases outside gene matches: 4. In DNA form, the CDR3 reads TGTGCCAGCAGCTTTCGGGGGGGAGCCACCGGGGAGCTGTTTTTT. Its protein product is CASSFRGGATGELFF.

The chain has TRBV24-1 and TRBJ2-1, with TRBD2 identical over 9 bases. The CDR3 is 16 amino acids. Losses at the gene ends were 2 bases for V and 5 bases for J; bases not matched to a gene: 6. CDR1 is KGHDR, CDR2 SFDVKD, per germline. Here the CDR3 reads CATSDSTSGPHNEQFF. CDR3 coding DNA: TGTGCCACCAGTGATTCGACTAGCGGACCGCACAATGAGCAGTTCTTC.

CDR3 in amino acids: CASSPTGGTYNEQFF. As DNA, the CDR3 is TGTGCCAGCAGCCCCACGGGGGGCACCTACAATGAGCAGTTCTTC. The rearrangement uses TRBV7-9 and TRBJ2-1; D perhaps matches TRBD2 (7 bases). Germline assignment: CDR1 SEHNR and CDR2 FQNEAQ (reference sequence). V dropped 5 bases and J dropped 2 bases, with 13 bases sitting between them. The CDR3 is 15 residues long.

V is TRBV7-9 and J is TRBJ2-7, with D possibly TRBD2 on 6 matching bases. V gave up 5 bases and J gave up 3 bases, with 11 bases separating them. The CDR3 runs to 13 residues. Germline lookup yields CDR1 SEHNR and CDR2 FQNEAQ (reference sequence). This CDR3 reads CASSVRESYEQYF. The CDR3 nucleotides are TGTGCCAGCAGCGTCCGGGAGAGCTACGAGCAGTACTTC. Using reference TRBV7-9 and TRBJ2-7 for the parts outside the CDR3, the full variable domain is DTGVSQNPRHKITKRGQNVTFRCDPISEHNRLYWYRQTLGQGPEFLTYFQNEAQLEKSRLLSDRFSAERPKGSFSTLEIQRTEQGDSAMYLCASSVRESYEQYFGPGTRLTVT.

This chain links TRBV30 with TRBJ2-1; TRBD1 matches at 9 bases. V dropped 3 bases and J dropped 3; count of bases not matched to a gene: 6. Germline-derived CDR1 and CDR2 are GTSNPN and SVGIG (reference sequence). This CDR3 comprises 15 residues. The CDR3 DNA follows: TGTGCCTGGAGCCCCGACAGGGGGGACTACAATGAGCAGTTCTTC. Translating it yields CAWSPDRGDYNEQFF. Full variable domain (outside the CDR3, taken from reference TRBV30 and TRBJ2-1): SQTIHQWPATLVQPVGSPLSLECTVEGTSNPNLYWYRQAAGRGLQLLFYSVGIGQISSEVPQNLSASRPQDRQFILSSKKLLLSDSGFYLCAWSPDRGDYNEQFFGPGTRLTVL.

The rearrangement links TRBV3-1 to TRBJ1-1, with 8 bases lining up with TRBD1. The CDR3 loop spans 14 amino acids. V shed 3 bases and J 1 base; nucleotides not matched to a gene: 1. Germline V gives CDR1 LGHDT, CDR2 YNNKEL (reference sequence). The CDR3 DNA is TGTGCCAGCAGCCACGGACAGGGGAACACTGAAGCTTTCTTT. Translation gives CASSHGQGNTEAFF.

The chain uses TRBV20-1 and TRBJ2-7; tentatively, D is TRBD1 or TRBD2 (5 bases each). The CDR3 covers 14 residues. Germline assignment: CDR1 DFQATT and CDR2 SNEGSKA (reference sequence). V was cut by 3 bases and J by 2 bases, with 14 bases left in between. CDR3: CSASGGLYPYEQYF. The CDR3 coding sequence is TGCAGTGCTAGTGGGGGTCTATACCCCTACGAGCAGTACTTC.

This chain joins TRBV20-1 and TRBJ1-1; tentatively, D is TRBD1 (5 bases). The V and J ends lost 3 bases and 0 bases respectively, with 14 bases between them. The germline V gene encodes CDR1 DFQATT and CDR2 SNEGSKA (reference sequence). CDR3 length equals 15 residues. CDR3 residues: CSARTATGMNTEAFF. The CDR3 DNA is TGCAGTGCTAGGACAGCGACCGGTATGAACACTGAAGCTTTCTTT.

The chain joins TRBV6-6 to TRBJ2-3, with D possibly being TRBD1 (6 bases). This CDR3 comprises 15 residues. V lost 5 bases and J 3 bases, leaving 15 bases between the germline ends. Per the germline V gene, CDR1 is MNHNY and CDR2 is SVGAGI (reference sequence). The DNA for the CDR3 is TGTGCCAGCAGTGGTTACAGGGCGAGGACAGATACGCAGTATTTT. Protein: CASSGYRARTDTQYF.

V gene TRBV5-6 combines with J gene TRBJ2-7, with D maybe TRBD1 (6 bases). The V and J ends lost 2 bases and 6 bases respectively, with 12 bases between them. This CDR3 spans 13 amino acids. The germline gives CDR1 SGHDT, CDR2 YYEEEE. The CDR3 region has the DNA TGTGCCAGCAGCTTCACAGGGAGAAGCGAGCAGTACTTC. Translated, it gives CASSFTGRSEQYF.

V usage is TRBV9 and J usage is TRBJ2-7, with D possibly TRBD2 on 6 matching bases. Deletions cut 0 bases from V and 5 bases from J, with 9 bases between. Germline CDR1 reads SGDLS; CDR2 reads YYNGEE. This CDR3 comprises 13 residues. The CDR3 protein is CASSVGGGNEQYF. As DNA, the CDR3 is TGTGCCAGCAGCGTAGGAGGAGGGAACGAGCAGTACTTC.

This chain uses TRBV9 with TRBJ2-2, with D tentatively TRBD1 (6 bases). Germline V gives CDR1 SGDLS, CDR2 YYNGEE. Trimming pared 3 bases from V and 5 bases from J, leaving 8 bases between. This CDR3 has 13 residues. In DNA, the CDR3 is TGTGCCAGCAGCGCAGGGGAGACCGGGGAGCTGTTTTTT. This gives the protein CASSAGETGELFF.

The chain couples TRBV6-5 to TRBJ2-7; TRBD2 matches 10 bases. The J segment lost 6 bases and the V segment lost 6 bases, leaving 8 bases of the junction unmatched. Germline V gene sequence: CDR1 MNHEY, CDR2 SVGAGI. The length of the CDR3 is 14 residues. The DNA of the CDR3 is TGTGCCAGCAGACGAGCGGGGGGGGTGTTCGAGCAGTACTTC. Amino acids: CASRRAGGVFEQYF.

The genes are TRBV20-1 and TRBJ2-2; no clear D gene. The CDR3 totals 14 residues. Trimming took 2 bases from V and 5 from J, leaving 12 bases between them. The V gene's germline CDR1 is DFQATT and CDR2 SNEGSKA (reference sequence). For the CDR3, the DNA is TGCAGTGCTAGACTAACGGGTCGGACCGGGGAGCTGTTTTTT. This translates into CSARLTGRTGELFF.

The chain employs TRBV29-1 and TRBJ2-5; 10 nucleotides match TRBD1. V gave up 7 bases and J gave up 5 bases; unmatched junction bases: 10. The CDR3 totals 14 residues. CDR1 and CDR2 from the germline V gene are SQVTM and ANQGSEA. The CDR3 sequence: CSERPTGGGETQYF. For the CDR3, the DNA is TGCAGCGAACGCCCGACAGGGGGCGGGGAGACCCAGTACTTC.

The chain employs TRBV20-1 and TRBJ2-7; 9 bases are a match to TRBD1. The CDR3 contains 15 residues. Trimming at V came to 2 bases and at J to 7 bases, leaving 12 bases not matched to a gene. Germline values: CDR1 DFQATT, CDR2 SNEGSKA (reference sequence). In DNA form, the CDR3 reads TGCAGTGCTAGAACCCCCGGGACAGGGTTTGGGGAGCAGTACTTC. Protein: CSARTPGTGFGEQYF.

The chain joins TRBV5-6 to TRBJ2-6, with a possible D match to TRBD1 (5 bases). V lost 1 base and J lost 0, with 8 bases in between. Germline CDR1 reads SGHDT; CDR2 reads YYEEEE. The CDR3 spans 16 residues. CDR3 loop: CASSLPTVSGANVLTF. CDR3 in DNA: TGTGCCAGCAGCTTGCCGACAGTCTCTGGGGCCAACGTCCTGACTTTC.